This T cell receptor beta chain stems from a study of blood T cell repertoires in COVID-19. Study at large: Both acute and convalescent COVID-19 samples were obtained from the United States, Italy and Spain.

How the authors handled the data: Estimates of nucleated cell counts were drawn from the amplification of reference gene primers. Some clones are missing from TCRdb's copy, which holds only in-frame ones; the method was immunoSEQ multiplex PCR. The V and J calls and the clone size are those of that table, but D and trimming were determined from the DNA. Here the sample spans about 54,000 clones, approximately 80% being singletons. This TCR was sampled from a woman aged 55-69 years with acute or convalescent COVID-19. The material sequenced was peripheral blood.

CDR3 DNA sequence: TGTGCCAGCAGCTTAGAGATTAGCGGGAGCTCCTACAATGAGCAGTTCTTC. This gives the protein CASSLEISGSSYNEQFF. The chain employs TRBV7-8 and TRBJ2-1; 9 bases are a match to TRBD2. The CDR3 runs 17 residues. V trimming: 1 base; J trimming: 0 bases; junction bases outside the gene matches: 4. Germline CDR1 reads SGHVS; CDR2 reads FQNEAQ.